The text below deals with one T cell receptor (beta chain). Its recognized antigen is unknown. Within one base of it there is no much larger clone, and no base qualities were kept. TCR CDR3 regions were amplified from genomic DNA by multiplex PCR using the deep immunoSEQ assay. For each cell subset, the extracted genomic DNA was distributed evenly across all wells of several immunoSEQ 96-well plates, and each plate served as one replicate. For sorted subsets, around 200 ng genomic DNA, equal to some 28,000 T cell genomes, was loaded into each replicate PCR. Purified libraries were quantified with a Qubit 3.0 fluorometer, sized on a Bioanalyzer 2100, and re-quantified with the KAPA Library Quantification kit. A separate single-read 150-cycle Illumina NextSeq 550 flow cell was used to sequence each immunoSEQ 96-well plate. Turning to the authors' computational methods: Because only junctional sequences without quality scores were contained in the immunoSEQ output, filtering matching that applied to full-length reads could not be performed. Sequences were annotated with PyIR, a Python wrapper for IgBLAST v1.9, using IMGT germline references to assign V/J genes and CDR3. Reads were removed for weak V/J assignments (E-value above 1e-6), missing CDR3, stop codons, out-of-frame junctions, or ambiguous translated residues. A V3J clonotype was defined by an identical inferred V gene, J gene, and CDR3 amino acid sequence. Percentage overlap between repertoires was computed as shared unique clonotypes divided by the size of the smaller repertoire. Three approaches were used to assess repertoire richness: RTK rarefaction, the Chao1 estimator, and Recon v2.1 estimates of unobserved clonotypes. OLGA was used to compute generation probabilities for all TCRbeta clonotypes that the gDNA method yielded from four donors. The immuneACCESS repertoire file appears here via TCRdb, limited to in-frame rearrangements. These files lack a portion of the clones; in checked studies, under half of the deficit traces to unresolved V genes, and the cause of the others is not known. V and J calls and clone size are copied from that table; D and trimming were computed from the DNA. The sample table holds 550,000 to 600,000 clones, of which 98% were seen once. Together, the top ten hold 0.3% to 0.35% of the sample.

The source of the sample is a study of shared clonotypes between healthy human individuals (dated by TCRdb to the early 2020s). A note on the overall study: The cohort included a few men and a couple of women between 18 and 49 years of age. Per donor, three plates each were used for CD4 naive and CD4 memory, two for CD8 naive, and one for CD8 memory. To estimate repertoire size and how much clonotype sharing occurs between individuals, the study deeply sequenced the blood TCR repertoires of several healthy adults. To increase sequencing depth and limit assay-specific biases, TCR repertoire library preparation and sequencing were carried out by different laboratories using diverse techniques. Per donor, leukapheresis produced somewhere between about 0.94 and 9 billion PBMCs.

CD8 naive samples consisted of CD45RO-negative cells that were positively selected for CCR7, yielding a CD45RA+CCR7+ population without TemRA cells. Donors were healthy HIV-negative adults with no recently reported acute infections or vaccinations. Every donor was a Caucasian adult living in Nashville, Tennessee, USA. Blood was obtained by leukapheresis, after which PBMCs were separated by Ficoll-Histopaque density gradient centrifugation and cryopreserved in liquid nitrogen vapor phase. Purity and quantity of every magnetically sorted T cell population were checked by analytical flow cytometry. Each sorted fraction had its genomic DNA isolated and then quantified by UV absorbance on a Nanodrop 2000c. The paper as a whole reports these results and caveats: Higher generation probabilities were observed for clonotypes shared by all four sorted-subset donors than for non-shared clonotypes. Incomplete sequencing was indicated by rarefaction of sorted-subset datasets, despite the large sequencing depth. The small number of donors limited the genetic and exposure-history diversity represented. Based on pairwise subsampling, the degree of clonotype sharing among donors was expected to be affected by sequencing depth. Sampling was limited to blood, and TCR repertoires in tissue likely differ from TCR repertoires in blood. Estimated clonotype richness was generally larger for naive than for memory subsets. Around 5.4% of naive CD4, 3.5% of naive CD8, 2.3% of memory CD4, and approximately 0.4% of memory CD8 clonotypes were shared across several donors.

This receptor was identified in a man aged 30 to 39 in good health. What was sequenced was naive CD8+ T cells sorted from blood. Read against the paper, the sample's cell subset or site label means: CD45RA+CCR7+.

The DNA sequence is as follows: TGTGCCAGCAGCGTAGGGAGATGGAGGCAGGGGTACACCGGGGAGCTGTTTTTT. It specifies CASSVGRWRQGYTGELFF. The rearranged segments are TRBV9 and TRBJ2-2, with a weak D call of TRBD1 (6 bases match). According to the germline V gene, CDR1 reads SGDLS and CDR2 reads YYNGEE. Trimming at the junction amounts to 0 bases on V and 3 bases on J, and the germline ends lie 18 bases apart. The CDR3 sequence holds 18 residues, the cysteine and phenylalanine included. Of all the DNA, just the CDR3 is kept, 54 bases in frame from base 1.